The clone carrying this TCR beta chain was seen more than once but under ten times. A read error may explain this, as a much larger clone is one base away. The TCR beta CDR3 regions underwent amplification using RNA transcripts as the source. Carried out on the TCR CDR3, a first-round RT-PCR used the HTBI primer set. MiXCR, applied by TCRdb to the multiplex PCR reads, yields one record per CDR3 protein. Among over 500,000 distinct CDR3 sequences listed, around 15% were seen once. The data were obtained in a study of T cells in Graves' hyperthyroidism and ophthalmopathy. The germline CDR1 and CDR2 sequences are LGHDT and YNNKEL (reference sequence). The CDR3 length is 16 residues. It was considered stable Graves' hyperthyroidism when ophthalmopathy did not progress within 18 months. Source material for PBMCs was over 8 ml fresh peripheral blood.

Sequencing was carried out using blood. The chain carries TRBV3-1 and TRBJ1-4; TRBD1 might be the D (6 bases). The receptor's source is a woman aged 40 to 55 with Graves' hyperthyroidism. The CDR3 nucleotides are TGTGCCAGCAGCCAGAGGCGGACAGATCGAAATGAAGAACTGTTTTTT. The encoded protein is CASSQRRTDRNEELFF.